A single sample is the source of the 25 T cell receptor beta chains below, sequenced in a study of CD8 T cells in cerebrospinal fluid in Alzheimer's disease. For each CDR3 protein, TCRdb gives one entry from its re-call of the 10x single-cell sequencing reads, without DNA. The data show some 1,500 distinct CDR3 sequences, and the top ten clones hold around a tenth. Sequencing was performed on cerebrospinal fluid. The receptors stem from a human donor in good health.

This clonotype is large by frequency. The CDR3 sequence is CASSLLAASTDTQYF. The chain uses TRBV28 and TRBJ2-3; TCRdb picks TRBD2, but there is no DNA to check that call. CDR1 and CDR2 from the germline V gene are MDHEN and SYDVKM. The CDR3 has 15 amino acids.

This clonotype registers medium-sized by frequency. The chain's CDR3 is CSARDLTYEQYF. J is TRBJ2-7 and V is TRBV20-1; there is no DNA to check the TCRdb D call of TRBD2. The length of the CDR3 is 12 residues. Germline CDR1 reads DFQATT; CDR2 reads SNEGSKA (reference sequence).

This clonotype shows up as medium-sized by frequency. The genes are TRBV6-4 and TRBJ1-4. The CDR3 is 18 residues long. Germline assignment: CDR1 MRHNA and CDR2 SNTAGT. Here the CDR3 reads CASSPGTSFGGTNEKLFF.

This clonotype shows up as medium-sized by frequency. The J gene is TRBJ2-3, the V gene TRBV6-5; no DNA is available, so the TRBD1 call from TCRdb remains unchecked. The V gene's germline CDR1 is MNHEY and CDR2 SVGAGI. There are 15 residues in the CDR3. The CDR3 is CASKESDSRADTQYF.

This clonotype is called medium-sized based on its frequency. This chain's CDR3 is CASSFRISGGPQETQYF. J is TRBJ2-5 and V is TRBV19; the TCRdb call, TRBD2, lacks DNA for checking. Germline V gene sequence: CDR1 LNHDA, CDR2 SQIVND (reference sequence). The length of the CDR3 is 17 residues.

Frequency places this clonotype as medium-sized (0.01 to 0.1%). The V call is TRBV6-5, the J call TRBJ1-2; without DNA, the TCRdb call of TRBD1 cannot be checked. The CDR3 extends over 11 amino acids. Looked up from germline, CDR1 is MNHEY and CDR2 is SVGAGI. This CDR3 reads CASSTGVGYTF.

The V call is TRBV30, the J call TRBJ1-2; the TRBD1 assignment by TCRdb is unverifiable without DNA. CDR3 length: 13 amino acids. In germline, CDR1 is GTSNPN, CDR2 SVGIG (reference sequence). CDR3 sequence reads: CAWRTPGSYGYTF.

Frequency places this clonotype as medium-sized. The chain has TRBV19 and TRBJ1-1; TCRdb names TRBD1, which stays unverified in the absence of DNA. Per germline, CDR1 LNHDA and CDR2 SQIVND (reference sequence). CDR3 length: 14 residues. CDR3 sequence: CASSIWGLDTEAFF.

This clonotype is medium-sized (0.01 to 0.1%) by frequency. The rearrangement links TRBV18 to TRBJ1-1; TCRdb's D gene call, TRBD1, goes unchecked for lack of DNA. Germline V gene lookup returns CDR1 KGHSH and CDR2 LQKENI. The CDR3 runs 14 residues. This chain's CDR3 is CASSPTGLNTEAFF.

V and J are TRBV6-5 and TRBJ1-4. Per the germline V gene, CDR1 is MNHEY and CDR2 is SVGAGI. There are 17 residues in the CDR3. This chain's CDR3 is CASSSRSGSTAGEKLFF.

This clonotype ranks as medium-sized in terms of frequency. This sequence joins TRBV6-5 and TRBJ1-2; absent DNA, TCRdb's TRBD1 call cannot be checked. CDR1 is MNHEY and CDR2 is SVGAGI in the germline V gene. The CDR3 is 16 residues long. The CDR3 sequence: CASSRRTGTGNYGYTF.

This clonotype is medium-sized by frequency. The chain employs TRBV7-9 and TRBJ1-1; absent DNA, TCRdb's TRBD1 call cannot be checked. Looked up from germline, CDR1 is SEHNR and CDR2 is FQNEAQ (reference sequence). This CDR3 contains 12 residues. Here the CDR3 reads CASSDRGAEAFF.

By frequency, this clonotype registers medium-sized. The chain combines TRBV6-2 or TRBV6-3 with TRBJ2-3; no DNA is available, so the TRBD2 call from TCRdb remains unchecked. The germline CDR1 and CDR2 sequences are MNHEY and SVGEGT. The CDR3 loop spans 15 amino acids. This chain's CDR3 is CASSQRGGYTDTQYF.

Considering frequency, this clonotype is medium-sized. The chain is built from TRBV5-1 and TRBJ1-5; as DNA is missing, the TRBD1 call by TCRdb cannot be tested. The CDR3 is made up of 13 amino acids. Germline V lookup: CDR1 SGHRS, CDR2 YFSETQ. The CDR3 loop reads CASSHKGDQPQHF.

This clonotype is medium-sized by frequency. This sequence joins TRBV19 and TRBJ1-2. Germline assignment: CDR1 LNHDA and CDR2 SQIVND (reference sequence). The CDR3 contains 17 residues. CDR3 loop: CASSILGESMANYGYTF.

This clonotype is identified as medium-sized from frequency. The chain has TRBV24-1 and TRBJ2-5; without DNA, the TCRdb call of TRBD1 cannot be checked. The length of the CDR3 is 15 residues. From germline, CDR1 is KGHDR and CDR2 SFDVKD. The CDR3 region is CATSDMGQGDETQYF.

Its frequency marks this clonotype as medium-sized. The rearrangement joins TRBV15 to TRBJ1-2; the TCRdb D gene call, TRBD1, has no DNA to confirm it. The CDR3 is 15 amino acids. Per germline, CDR1 LNHNV and CDR2 YYDKDF (reference sequence). CDR3 sequence reads: CATSRTGQGPYGYTF.

This clonotype is deemed medium-sized by its frequency. The chain carries TRBV20-1 and TRBJ2-5; TCRdb picks TRBD2, but there is no DNA to check that call. The CDR3 covers 14 residues. The V gene's germline CDR1 is DFQATT and CDR2 SNEGSKA (reference sequence). This chain's CDR3 is CSARKREGGETQYF.

This clonotype is labeled medium-sized (0.01 to 0.1%) based on frequency. The genes are TRBV29-1 and TRBJ2-2; the D call of TRBD1 rests on TCRdb alone, since no DNA is present to check it. CDR1 and CDR2 (germline): SQVTM, ANQGSEA. CDR3 length: 13 residues. The CDR3: CSVGRGLPGELFF.

This clonotype shows up as medium-sized by frequency. The rearrangement joins TRBV6-6 to TRBJ2-1; TCRdb's D call, TRBD2, is unchecked because there is no DNA. CDR3 size: 17 residues. The germline CDR1 and CDR2 sequences are MNHNY and SVGAGI (reference sequence). The CDR3 protein is CASSYSTPLAAYNEQFF.

By frequency, this clonotype registers large (0.1 to 1%). The chain carries TRBV4-1 and TRBJ2-5; TCRdb gives TRBD2 as the D gene, but with no DNA this cannot be confirmed. The CDR3 loop spans 15 amino acids. CDR1 is MGHRA and CDR2 is YSYEKL in the germline V gene. The CDR3 protein is CASSQNGGPQETQYF.

This clonotype registers large by frequency. The chain carries TRBV6-2 or TRBV6-3 and TRBJ2-2. The CDR3 sequence is 11 residues long. Germline assignment: CDR1 MNHEY and CDR2 SVGEGT. This CDR3 reads CASTETGELFF.

Frequency places this clonotype as medium-sized (0.01 to 0.1%). The rearrangement joins TRBV6-2 or TRBV6-3 to TRBJ1-2. The CDR3 is 12 amino acids. The germline V gene encodes CDR1 MNHEY and CDR2 SVGEGT. The CDR3 spells CASRKDHYGYTF.

The V gene is TRBV27, the J gene TRBJ2-7; no DNA is available, so the TRBD2 call from TCRdb remains unchecked. Germline CDR1 is MNHEY and CDR2 is SMNVEV (reference sequence). CDR3 length equals 15 residues. The CDR3 region is CASSRASGSIYEQYF.

Frequency places this clonotype as medium-sized. The rearrangement links TRBV6-2 or TRBV6-3 to TRBJ1-1; absent DNA, TCRdb's TRBD1 call cannot be checked. CDR1 is MNHEY and CDR2 is SVGEGT in the germline V gene. The CDR3 length is 15 residues. The CDR3 sequence is CASRAPDRGGTEAFF.